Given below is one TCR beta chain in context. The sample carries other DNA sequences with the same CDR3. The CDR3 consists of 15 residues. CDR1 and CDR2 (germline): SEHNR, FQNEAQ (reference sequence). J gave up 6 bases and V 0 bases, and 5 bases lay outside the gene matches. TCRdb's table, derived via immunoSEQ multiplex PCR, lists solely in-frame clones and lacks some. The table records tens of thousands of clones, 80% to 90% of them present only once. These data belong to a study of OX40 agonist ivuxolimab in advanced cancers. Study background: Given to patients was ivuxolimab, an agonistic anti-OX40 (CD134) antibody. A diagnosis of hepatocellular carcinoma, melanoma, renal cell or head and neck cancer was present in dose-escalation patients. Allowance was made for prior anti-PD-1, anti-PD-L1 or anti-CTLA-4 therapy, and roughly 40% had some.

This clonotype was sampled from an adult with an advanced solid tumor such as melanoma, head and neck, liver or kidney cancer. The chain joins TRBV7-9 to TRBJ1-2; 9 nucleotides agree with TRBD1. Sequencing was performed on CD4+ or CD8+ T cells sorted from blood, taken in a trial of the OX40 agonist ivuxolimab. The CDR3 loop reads CASSLARTGVDGYTF. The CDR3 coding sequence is TGTGCCAGCAGCTTAGCGCGGACAGGGGTCGATGGCTACACCTTC.